Listed below are T cell receptor beta chains from one sample, sequenced in a study of TIL therapy for anti-PD-1-resistant metastatic lung cancer. Profiled with immunoSEQ multiplex PCR; TCRdb holds only in-frame clones, not every one. The profile shows tens of thousands of clones, around three quarters of them singletons. This specimen consisted of blood, obtained at baseline. These receptors were obtained from a man between 65 and 85 years old with non-small cell lung cancer. CDR3s include the opening cysteine and the closing phenylalanine or tryptophan. Fields, in order: CDR3 DNA, CDR3 protein, V gene, D gene, CDR3 length, J gene, clone size. The D gene is left open where the match is weak. Some rows have no size entry. The others give once, few or many, or a class for an expanded clone.

TGTGCCAGCAGCTTACAGGGAATTATGATCTACGAGCAGTACTTC,CASSLQGIMIYEQYF,TRBV5-5,NA,15,TRBJ2-7,NA
TGTGCCAGCAGCCGACTAGCGGGGATGGGAAATGAGCAGTTCTTC,CASSRLAGMGNEQFF,TRBV28,TRBD2,15,TRBJ2-1,NA
TGTGCCAGCAAACAGGGGGCAGGAGAGCAGTACTTC,CASKQGAGEQYF,TRBV6-1,TRBD1,12,TRBJ2-7,NA
TGTGCCAGCAGTGAAAGCCGGGACAGGGTGTCCTACGAGCAGTACTTC,CASSESRDRVSYEQYF,TRBV25-1,TRBD1,16,TRBJ2-7,NA
TGTGCCAGCAGCTTGACAGGGGGCAATGAAAAACTGTTTTTT,CASSLTGGNEKLFF,TRBV7-9,TRBD1,14,TRBJ1-4,few
TGTGCCAGCAGTTTATTCGGGCCCACAGGGGGCTTCACCTACGAGCAGTACTTC,CASSLFGPTGGFTYEQYF,TRBV28,TRBD1,18,TRBJ2-7,NA
TGTGCCAGCAGCTCATTATCGGGGGTAGTGGGGCAGTACTTC,CASSSLSGVVGQYF,TRBV7-2,NA,14,TRBJ2-7,NA
TGTGCCAGCGGAAATCAGCCCCAGCATTTT,CASGNQPQHF,TRBV6-5,NA,10,TRBJ1-5,NA
TGTGCCAGCGGAACTAGCGGTAACACAGATACGCAGTATTTT,CASGTSGNTDTQYF,TRBV7-3,TRBD2,14,TRBJ2-3,NA
TGTGCCAGCAGCGATCAGGGGGCCGGTGAGACCCAGTACTTC,CASSDQGAGETQYF,TRBV9,TRBD1,14,TRBJ2-5,NA
TGTGCCAGCAGCCGCACTAGCTATGGCGAGCAGTACTTC,CASSRTSYGEQYF,TRBV14,NA,13,TRBJ2-7,NA
TGTGCCAGCAGCTTGGTGGAAGGTGAGCAGTTCTTC,CASSLVEGEQFF,TRBV7-9,NA,12,TRBJ2-1,NA
TGCGCCAGCAGCCCGGGAGGGGGCAACGAGCAGTACTTC,CASSPGGGNEQYF,TRBV5-1,NA,13,TRBJ2-7,NA
TGTGCCAGCACCAGATTCAGGGGAGGGTACACTGAAGCTTTCTTT,CASTRFRGGYTEAFF,TRBV5-6,NA,15,TRBJ1-1,NA
TGTGCCAGTAGTCCCTCCTCTAGCGGGAGGGCCAGGGAGACCCAGTACTTC,CASSPSSSGRARETQYF,TRBV19,TRBD2,17,TRBJ2-5,NA
TGTGCCAGCAGTTATCGGGACGGCACAGATACGCAGTATTTT,CASSYRDGTDTQYF,TRBV11-2,NA,14,TRBJ2-3,NA
TGCGCCAGCAGCCAACCGGGACAGACCAAAGAGACCCAGTACTTC,CASSQPGQTKETQYF,TRBV5-1,TRBD1,15,TRBJ2-5,NA
TGTGCCAGCAGCTTGACAGGTTCTTCTGGGTACGAGCAGTACTTC,CASSLTGSSGYEQYF,TRBV11-2,NA,15,TRBJ2-7,once
TGTGCCAGCAGCAAAGCGCGTGGGACAGGGGGCATGAACACTGAAGCTTTCTTT,CASSKARGTGGMNTEAFF,TRBV21-1,NA,18,TRBJ1-1,NA
TGTGCCAGCAGTGCTGGGAGGACAGGGGGTCTCGAGCAGTACTTC,CASSAGRTGGLEQYF,TRBV25-1,TRBD1,15,TRBJ2-7,NA
TGTGCCAGCAGCTTCTTCCTTGGACAGGGAATCTATGGCTACACCTTC,CASSFFLGQGIYGYTF,TRBV5-8,TRBD1,16,TRBJ1-2,NA
TGTGCCAGCAGCTTAGGGGGACTAGCGAGCCAAGAGACCCAGTACTTC,CASSLGGLASQETQYF,TRBV11-2,TRBD2,16,TRBJ2-5,NA
TGTGCCACATTTAGCGGACAGGGAAGAAACACTGAAGCTTTCTTT,CATFSGQGRNTEAFF,TRBV27,TRBD1,15,TRBJ1-1,once
TGCAGTGCTACTGCAGATACGCAGTATTTT,CSATADTQYF,TRBV20-1,NA,10,TRBJ2-3,NA
TGCGCCAGCAGTTCAGGGGCTACTAATGAAAAACTGTTTTTT,CASSSGATNEKLFF,TRBV5-1,NA,14,TRBJ1-4,few
TGCGCCAGCAGCTTGCGGATCGGCACGGGGGACCGAAACTACGAGCAGTACTTC,CASSLRIGTGDRNYEQYF,TRBV5-1,NA,18,TRBJ2-7,NA
TGTGCCAGCAGCCAGTTGAGGGGGAACACTGAAGCTTTCTTT,CASSQLRGNTEAFF,TRBV28,NA,14,TRBJ1-1,NA
TGTGCCAGCAGCGCTCTACCCCCTCTAGCGGGAAGCACAGATACGCAGTATTTT,CASSALPPLAGSTDTQYF,TRBV2,TRBD2,18,TRBJ2-3,NA
TGTGCCAGCAGGATACTAGCCAGCTCCTACGAGCAGTACTTC,CASRILASSYEQYF,TRBV6-5,NA,14,TRBJ2-7,large
TGCGCCAGCAGCTTGGAAGTGGGGGATCCGCGGTCACCCCTCCACTTT,CASSLEVGDPRSPLHF,TRBV5-1,NA,16,TRBJ1-6,NA
TGTGCCAGCAGTGTGGGCGGAGGGAACGAAAAACTGTTTTTT,CASSVGGGNEKLFF,TRBV6-1,NA,14,TRBJ1-4,once
TGTGCCAGCAGTGTTAAAGGGGCGAACACTGAAGCTTTCTTT,CASSVKGANTEAFF,TRBV2,NA,14,TRBJ1-1,NA
TGTGCCAGCAGCTTGGCCGGGACAGAGGCCTACGAGCAGTACTTC,CASSLAGTEAYEQYF,TRBV7-2,TRBD1,15,TRBJ2-7,once
TGTGCCAGCAGCCCATGGACTAGCGGGACCTCTAGGGACACAGATACGCAGTATTTT,CASSPWTSGTSRDTDTQYF,TRBV7-2,TRBD2,19,TRBJ2-3,NA
TGTGCCAGCAGTTTAAGGGCAGGGGGCCCACCGGGGGCCCAGTACTTC,CASSLRAGGPPGAQYF,TRBV27,TRBD1,16,TRBJ2-5,NA
TGCAGCGTTGTGTCTAGAGTCTCCTACGAGCAGTACTTC,CSVVSRVSYEQYF,TRBV29-1,NA,13,TRBJ2-7,NA
TGTGCCAGCAGTGACGACTCCGATATGCGTCAAGAGACCCAGTACTTC,CASSDDSDMRQETQYF,TRBV6-1,NA,16,TRBJ2-5,NA
TGTGCCACCAGCCGCGACATAGTGAGCAATCAGCCCCAGCATTTT,CATSRDIVSNQPQHF,TRBV15,NA,15,TRBJ1-5,NA
TGTGCCAGCAGCTTTAGAGGTGGACAATCTAACTATGGCTACACCTTC,CASSFRGGQSNYGYTF,TRBV13,NA,16,TRBJ1-2,NA
TGTGCCAGCAGCCCGGGACAGGTGGACACCGGGGAGCTGTTTTTT,CASSPGQVDTGELFF,TRBV5-6,TRBD1,15,TRBJ2-2,once
TGTGCCATCAGTGAGTCTGCGGGAGGGCCCGCGGAGACCCAGTACTTC,CAISESAGGPAETQYF,TRBV10-3,TRBD2,16,TRBJ2-5,NA
TGCGCCAGCCCCACCGAAGCTTTCTTT,CASPTEAFF,TRBV23-1,NA,9,TRBJ1-1,few
TGCAGCGTTGCTGTTCTACAGATGAACACTGAAGCTTTCTTT,CSVAVLQMNTEAFF,TRBV29-1,NA,14,TRBJ1-1,few
TGTGCCAGTAGGGATACTACAGGGCCCGAGCAGTACTTC,CASRDTTGPEQYF,TRBV19,NA,13,TRBJ2-7,NA